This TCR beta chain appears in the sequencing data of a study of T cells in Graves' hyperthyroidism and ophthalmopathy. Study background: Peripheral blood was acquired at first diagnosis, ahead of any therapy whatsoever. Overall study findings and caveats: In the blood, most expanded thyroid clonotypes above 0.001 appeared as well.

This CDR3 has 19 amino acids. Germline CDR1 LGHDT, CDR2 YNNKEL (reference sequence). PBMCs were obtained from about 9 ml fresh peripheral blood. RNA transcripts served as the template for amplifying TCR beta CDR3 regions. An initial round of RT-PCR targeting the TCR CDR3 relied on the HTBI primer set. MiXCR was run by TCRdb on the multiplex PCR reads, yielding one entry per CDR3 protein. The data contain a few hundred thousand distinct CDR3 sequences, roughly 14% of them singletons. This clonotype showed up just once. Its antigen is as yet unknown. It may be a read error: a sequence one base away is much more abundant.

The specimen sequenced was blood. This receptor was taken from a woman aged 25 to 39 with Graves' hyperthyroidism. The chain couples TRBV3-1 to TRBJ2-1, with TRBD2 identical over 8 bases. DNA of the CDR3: TGTGCCAGCAACCAAGATCAATTCGCGGGACTAGGGGGTTACAATGAGCAGTTCTTC. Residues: CASNQDQFAGLGGYNEQFF.